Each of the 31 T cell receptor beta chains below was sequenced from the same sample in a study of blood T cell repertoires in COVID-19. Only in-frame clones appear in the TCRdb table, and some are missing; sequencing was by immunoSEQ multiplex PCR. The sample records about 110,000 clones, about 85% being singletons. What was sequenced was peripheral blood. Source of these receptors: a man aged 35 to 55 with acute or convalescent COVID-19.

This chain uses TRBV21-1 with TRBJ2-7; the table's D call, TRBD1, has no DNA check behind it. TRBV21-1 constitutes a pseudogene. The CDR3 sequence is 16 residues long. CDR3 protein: CASSSEARQGPYEQYF. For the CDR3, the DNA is TGTGCCAGCAGCTCAGAAGCGCGACAGGGCCCCTACGAGCAGTACTTC.

The chain's CDR3 is CASGETGDSPLHF. As DNA, the CDR3 is TGTGCCAGCGGCGAGACAGGGGATTCACCCCTCCACTTT. The chain has TRBV11-3 and TRBJ1-6, with 8 bases that match TRBD1. CDR3 length equals 13 residues. CDR1 SGHNT and CDR2 YENEEA come from the germline V gene. The ends lost 8 bases at V and 8 bases at J; junction bases unmatched: 5.

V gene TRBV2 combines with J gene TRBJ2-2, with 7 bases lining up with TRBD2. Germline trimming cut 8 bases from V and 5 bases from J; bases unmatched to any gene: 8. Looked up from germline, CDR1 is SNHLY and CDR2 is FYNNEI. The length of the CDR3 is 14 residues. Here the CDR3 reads CASGGDHATGELFF. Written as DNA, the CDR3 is TGTGCCAGCGGGGGGGACCACGCAACCGGGGAGCTGTTTTTT.

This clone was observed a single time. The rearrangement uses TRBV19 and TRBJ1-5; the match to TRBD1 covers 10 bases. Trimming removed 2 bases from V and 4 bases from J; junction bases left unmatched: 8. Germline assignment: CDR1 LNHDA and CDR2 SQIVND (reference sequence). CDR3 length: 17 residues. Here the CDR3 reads CASSIRDRGGLNQPQHF. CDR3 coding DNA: TGTGCCAGTAGTATAAGGGACAGGGGAGGCCTAAATCAGCCCCAGCATTTT.

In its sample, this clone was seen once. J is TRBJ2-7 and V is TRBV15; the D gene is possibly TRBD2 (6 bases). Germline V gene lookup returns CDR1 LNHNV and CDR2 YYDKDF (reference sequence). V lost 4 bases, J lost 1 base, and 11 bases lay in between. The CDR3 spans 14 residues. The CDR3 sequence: CATSTSEGSYEQYF. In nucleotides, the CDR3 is TGTGCCACCAGCACCTCGGAGGGGTCCTACGAGCAGTACTTC.

CDR3 nucleotides: TGCGCCAGCAGCCAAGATCGGGACAAGCTCTATGGCTACACCTTC. Translation: CASSQDRDKLYGYTF. The chain is built from TRBV4-1 and TRBJ1-2; D perhaps matches TRBD1 (6 bases). V was clipped by 0 bases and J by 4 bases, with 12 bases between them. CDR1 MGHRA and CDR2 YSYEKL come from the germline V gene. The CDR3 is 15 residues long.

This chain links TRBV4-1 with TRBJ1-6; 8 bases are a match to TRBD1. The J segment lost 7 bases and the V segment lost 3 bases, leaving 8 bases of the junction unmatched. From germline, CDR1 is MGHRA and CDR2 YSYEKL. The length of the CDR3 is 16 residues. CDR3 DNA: TGCGCCAGCAGCCATCAGGGGGCGGGAGGGAATTCACCCCTCCACTTT. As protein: CASSHQGAGGNSPLHF.

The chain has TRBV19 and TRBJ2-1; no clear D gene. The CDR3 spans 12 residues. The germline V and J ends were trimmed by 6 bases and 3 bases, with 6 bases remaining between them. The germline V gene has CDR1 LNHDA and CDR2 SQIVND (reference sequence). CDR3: CASRGRYNEQFF. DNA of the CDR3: TGTGCCAGTAGGGGCCGCTACAATGAGCAGTTCTTC.

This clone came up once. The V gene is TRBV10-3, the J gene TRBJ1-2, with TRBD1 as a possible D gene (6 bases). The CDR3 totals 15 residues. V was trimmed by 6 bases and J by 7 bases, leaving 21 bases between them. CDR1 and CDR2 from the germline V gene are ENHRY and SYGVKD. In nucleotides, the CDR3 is TGTGCCATCAGCGACCACCAGGGGATAGTTTTTGGCTACACCTTC. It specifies CAISDHQGIVFGYTF.

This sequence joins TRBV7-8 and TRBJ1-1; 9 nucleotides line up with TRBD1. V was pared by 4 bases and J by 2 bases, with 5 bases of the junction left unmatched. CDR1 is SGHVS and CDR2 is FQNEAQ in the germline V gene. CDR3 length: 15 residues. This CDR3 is CASSYDRGANTEAFF. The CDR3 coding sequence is TGTGCCAGCAGCTATGACAGGGGGGCAAACACTGAAGCTTTCTTT. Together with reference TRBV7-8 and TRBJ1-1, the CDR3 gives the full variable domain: GAGVSQSPRYKVAKRGQDVALRCDPISGHVSLFWYQQALGQGPEFLTYFQNEAQLDKSGLPSDRFFAERPEGSVSTLKIQRTQQEDSAVYLCASSYDRGANTEAFFGQGTRLTVV.

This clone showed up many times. The CDR3 DNA reads TGTGCCAGCAGCCCTGGGGGGGGGACAGGGGATGTCCCCCTCCACTTT. It yields the protein CASSPGGGTGDVPLHF. The rearrangement joins TRBV25-1 to TRBJ1-6, with TRBD1 matching 10 bases. From germline, CDR1 is MGHDK and CDR2 SYGVNS. V was pared by 6 bases and J by 13 bases, with 15 bases of the junction left unmatched. This CDR3 is 16 amino acids long.

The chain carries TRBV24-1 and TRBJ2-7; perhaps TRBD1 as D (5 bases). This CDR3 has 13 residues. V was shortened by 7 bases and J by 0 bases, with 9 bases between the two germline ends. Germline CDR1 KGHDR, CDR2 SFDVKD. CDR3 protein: CATRQGPSYEQYF. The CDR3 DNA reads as TGTGCCACCAGGCAGGGCCCCTCCTACGAGCAGTACTTC.

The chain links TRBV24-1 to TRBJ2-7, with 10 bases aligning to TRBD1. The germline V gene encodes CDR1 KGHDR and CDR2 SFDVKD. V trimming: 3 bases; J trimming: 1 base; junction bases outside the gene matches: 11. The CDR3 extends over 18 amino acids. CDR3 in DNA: TGTGCCACCAGTGATCCCGGGACAGGGGAGGACTCTTCCTACGAGCAGTACTTC. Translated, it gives CATSDPGTGEDSSYEQYF.

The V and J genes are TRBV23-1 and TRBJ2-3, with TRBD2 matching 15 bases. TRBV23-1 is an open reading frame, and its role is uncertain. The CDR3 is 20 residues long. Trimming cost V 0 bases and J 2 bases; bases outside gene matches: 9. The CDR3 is CASSQSGTSGGPVNTDTQYF. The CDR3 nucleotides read TGCGCCAGCAGTCAATCGGGGACTAGCGGGGGGCCTGTTAACACAGATACGCAGTATTTT.

The CDR3 reads CAVPQGGRGEQFF. The CDR3 region has the DNA TGTGCCGTCCCCCAAGGGGGCAGGGGTGAGCAGTTCTTC. This chain connects TRBV6-4 to TRBJ2-1; 7 positions match TRBD1. This CDR3 has 13 amino acids. CDR1 and CDR2 (germline): MRHNA, SNTAGT. The V and J ends lost 11 bases and 9 bases, in that order; junction bases with no gene match: 13.

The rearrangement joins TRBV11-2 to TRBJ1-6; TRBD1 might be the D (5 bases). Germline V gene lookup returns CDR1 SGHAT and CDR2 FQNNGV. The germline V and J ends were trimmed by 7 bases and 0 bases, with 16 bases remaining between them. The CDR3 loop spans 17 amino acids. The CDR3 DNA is TGTGCCAGCACCCCGGGTGCCGGACACTCCTATAATTCACCCCTCCACTTT. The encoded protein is CASTPGAGHSYNSPLHF. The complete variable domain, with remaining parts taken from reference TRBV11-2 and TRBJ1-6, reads EAGVAQSPRYKIIEKRQSVAFWCNPISGHATLYWYQQILGQGPKLLIQFQNNGVVDDSQLPKDRFSAERLKGVDSTLKIQPAKLEDSAVYLCASTPGAGHSYNSPLHFGNGTRLTVT.

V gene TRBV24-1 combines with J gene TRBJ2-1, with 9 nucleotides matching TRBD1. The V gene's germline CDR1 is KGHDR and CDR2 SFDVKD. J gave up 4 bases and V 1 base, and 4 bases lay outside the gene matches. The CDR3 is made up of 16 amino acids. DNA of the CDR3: TGTGCCACCAGTGATTTCGGTGGGACAGGGTACAATGAGCAGTTCTTC. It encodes CATSDFGGTGYNEQFF.

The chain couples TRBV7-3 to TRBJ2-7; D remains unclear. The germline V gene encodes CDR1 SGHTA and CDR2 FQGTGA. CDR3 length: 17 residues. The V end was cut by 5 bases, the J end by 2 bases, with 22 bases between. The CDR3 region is CASSPRAQDSFTYEQYF. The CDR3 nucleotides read TGTGCCAGCAGCCCCCGTGCCCAAGACTCGTTTACCTACGAGCAGTACTTC.

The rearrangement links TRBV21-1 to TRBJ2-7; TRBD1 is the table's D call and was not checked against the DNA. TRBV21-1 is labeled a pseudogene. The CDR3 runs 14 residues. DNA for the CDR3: TGTGCCAGCAGCAAAGATGATGCACAGGGAGAGCAGTACTTC. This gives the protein CASSKDDAQGEQYF.

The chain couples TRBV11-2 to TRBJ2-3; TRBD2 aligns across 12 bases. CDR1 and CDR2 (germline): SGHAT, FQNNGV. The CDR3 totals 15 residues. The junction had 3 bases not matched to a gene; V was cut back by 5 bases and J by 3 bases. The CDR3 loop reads CASSQGLAGTDTQYF. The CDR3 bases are TGTGCCAGCAGCCAAGGACTAGCGGGAACAGATACGCAGTATTTT. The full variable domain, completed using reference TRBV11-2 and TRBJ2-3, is EAGVAQSPRYKIIEKRQSVAFWCNPISGHATLYWYQQILGQGPKLLIQFQNNGVVDDSQLPKDRFSAERLKGVDSTLKIQPAKLEDSAVYLCASSQGLAGTDTQYFGPGTRLTVL.

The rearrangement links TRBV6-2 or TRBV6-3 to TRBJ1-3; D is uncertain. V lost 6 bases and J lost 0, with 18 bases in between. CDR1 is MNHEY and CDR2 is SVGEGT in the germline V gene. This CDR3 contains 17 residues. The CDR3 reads CASSQLNPRYSGNTIYF. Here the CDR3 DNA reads TGTGCCAGCAGCCAACTTAACCCTCGTTACTCTGGAAACACCATATATTTT.

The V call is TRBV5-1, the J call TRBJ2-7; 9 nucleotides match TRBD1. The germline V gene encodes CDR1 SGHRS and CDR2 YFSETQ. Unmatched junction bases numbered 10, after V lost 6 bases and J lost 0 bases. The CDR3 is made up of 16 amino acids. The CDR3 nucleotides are TGCGCCAGCAACCGGGACGGGACAGGGCTCTCCTACGAGCAGTACTTC. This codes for CASNRDGTGLSYEQYF.

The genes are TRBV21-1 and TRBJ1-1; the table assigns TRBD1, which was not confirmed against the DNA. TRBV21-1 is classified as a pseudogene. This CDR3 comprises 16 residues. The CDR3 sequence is CASSTLQTAMNTEAFF. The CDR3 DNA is TGTGCCAGCAGCACGCTACAGACAGCTATGAACACTGAAGCTTTCTTT.

The CDR3 coding sequence is TGTGCCAGTGGCCCGACAGGGGCCTACGAGCAGTACTTC. Its protein is CASGPTGAYEQYF. The V gene is TRBV19, the J gene TRBJ2-7, with TRBD1 matching 8 bases. The CDR3 loop spans 13 amino acids. The V gene end was trimmed by 8 bases and the J gene end by 2 bases; junction bases not matched to a gene: 5. Germline CDR1 reads LNHDA; CDR2 reads SQIVND (reference sequence).

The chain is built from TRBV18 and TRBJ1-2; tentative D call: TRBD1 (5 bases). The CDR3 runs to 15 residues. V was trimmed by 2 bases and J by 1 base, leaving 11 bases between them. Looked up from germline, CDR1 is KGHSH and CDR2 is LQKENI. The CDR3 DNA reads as TGTGCCAGCTCACCATGGACATCCGATAACTATGGCTACACCTTC. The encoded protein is CASSPWTSDNYGYTF.

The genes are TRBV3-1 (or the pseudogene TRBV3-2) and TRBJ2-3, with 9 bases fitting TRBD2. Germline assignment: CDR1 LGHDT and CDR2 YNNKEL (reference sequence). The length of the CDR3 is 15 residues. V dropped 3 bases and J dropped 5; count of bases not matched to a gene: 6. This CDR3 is CASSHLAGHEDTQYF. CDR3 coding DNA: TGTGCCAGCAGCCACCTAGCGGGGCATGAAGATACGCAGTATTTT.

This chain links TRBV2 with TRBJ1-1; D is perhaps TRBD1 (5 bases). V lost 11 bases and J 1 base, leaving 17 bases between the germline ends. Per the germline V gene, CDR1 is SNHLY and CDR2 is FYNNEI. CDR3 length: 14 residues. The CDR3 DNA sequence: TGTGCCGTGGGTTCCCGGAGGGGGAACACTGAAGCTTTCTTT. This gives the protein CAVGSRRGNTEAFF.

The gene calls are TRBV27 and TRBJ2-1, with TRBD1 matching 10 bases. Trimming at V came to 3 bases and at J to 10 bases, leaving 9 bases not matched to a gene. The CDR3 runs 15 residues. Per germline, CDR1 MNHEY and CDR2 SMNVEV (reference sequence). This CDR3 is CASSFYETGGWEQFF. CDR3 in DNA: TGTGCCAGCAGTTTTTATGAGACAGGGGGCTGGGAGCAGTTCTTC.

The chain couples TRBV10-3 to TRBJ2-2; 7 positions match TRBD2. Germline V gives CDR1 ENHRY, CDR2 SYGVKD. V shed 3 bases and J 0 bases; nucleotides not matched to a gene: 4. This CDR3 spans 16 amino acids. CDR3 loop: CAISEKGLANTGELFF. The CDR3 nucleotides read TGTGCCATCAGTGAAAAAGGACTAGCGAACACCGGGGAGCTGTTTTTT.

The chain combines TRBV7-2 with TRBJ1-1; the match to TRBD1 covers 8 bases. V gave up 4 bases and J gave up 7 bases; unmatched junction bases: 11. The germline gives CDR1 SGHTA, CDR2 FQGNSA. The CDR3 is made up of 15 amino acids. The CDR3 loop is CASSSIVQGGGEAFF. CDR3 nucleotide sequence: TGTGCCAGCAGCTCGATCGTACAGGGGGGAGGTGAAGCTTTCTTT.

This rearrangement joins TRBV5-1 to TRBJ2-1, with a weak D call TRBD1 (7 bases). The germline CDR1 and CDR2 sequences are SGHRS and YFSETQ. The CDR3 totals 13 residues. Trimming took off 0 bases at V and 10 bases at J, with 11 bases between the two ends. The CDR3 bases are TGCGCCAGCAGCTTGGTTCAGGGGGGCGAGCAGTTCTTC. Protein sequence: CASSLVQGGEQFF.